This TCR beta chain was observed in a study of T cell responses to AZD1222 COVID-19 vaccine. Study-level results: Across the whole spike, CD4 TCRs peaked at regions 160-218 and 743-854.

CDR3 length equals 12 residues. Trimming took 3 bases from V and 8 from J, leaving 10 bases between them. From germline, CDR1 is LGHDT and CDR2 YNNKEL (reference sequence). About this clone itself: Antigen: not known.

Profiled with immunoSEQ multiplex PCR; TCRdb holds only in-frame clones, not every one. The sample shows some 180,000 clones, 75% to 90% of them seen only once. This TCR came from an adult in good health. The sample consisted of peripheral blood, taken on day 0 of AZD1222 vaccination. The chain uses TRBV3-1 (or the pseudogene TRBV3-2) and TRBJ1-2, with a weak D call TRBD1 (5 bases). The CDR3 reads CASSQGVGGYTF. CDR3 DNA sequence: TGTGCCAGCAGCCAGGGGGTAGGAGGCTACACCTTC.